Each of the 21 T cell receptor beta chains below was sequenced from the same sample in a study of CD8+ T cells in alopecia areata. Extracted RNA was reverse transcribed into cDNA, the sequencing template. Clones were sequenced by immunoSEQ multiplex PCR, and TCRdb holds only the in-frame ones, with some missing. The profile shows 150,000 to 160,000 clones, 40% to 65% of them singletons. Sequenced here: CD8+ T cells sorted from blood, sampled at week 0. The receptors originated from a human donor with alopecia areata.

In the case of this clone: This sequence may be a read error, since a much larger clone differs from it by one base. Other nucleotide sequences in the sample specify the same CDR3. The chain is built from TRBV5-6 and TRBJ1-1, with D unresolved. Germline V gives CDR1 SGHDT, CDR2 YYEEEE. This CDR3 has 11 amino acids. V was pared by 0 bases and J by 4 bases, with 1 base between. CDR3 in amino acids: CASSLGTEAFF. CDR3 nucleotides: TGTGCCAGCAGCTTGGGCACTGAAGCTTTCTTT.

This clone was recorded a few times. The V gene is TRBV5-6, the J gene TRBJ1-5; no clear D gene. CDR3 size: 14 residues. The germline V gene has CDR1 SGHDT and CDR2 YYEEEE. V was pared by 0 bases and J by 9 bases, with 13 bases between. CDR3 region: CASSLGAEGRPQHF. CDR3 bases: TGTGCCAGCAGCTTGGGGGCAGAGGGTCGGCCCCAGCATTTT.

The chain is built from TRBV12-5 and TRBJ1-5; the D is unclear. The germline V and J ends were trimmed by 6 bases and 8 bases, with 17 bases remaining between them. Germline values: CDR1 LGHNT, CDR2 FRNRAP. This CDR3 is built from 14 residues. The CDR3 nucleotides are TGTGCTAGTGGCATGGGTGGGGATAGTGAGCCCCAGCATTTT. This encodes CASGMGGDSEPQHF.

This clone was seen a few times. This sequence joins TRBV29-1 and TRBJ2-7; possibly TRBD1 for D (6 bases). This CDR3 is 13 amino acids long. V was trimmed by 6 bases and J by 3 bases, leaving 15 bases between them. Germline values: CDR1 SQVTM, CDR2 ANQGSEA. The CDR3 region has the DNA TGCAGCGTCAAAGGGGGAACGAACTACGAGCAGTACTTC. Residues: CSVKGGTNYEQYF.

To note about this clone: This may come from a read error, since a much larger clone is one base off. The rearrangement joins TRBV2 to TRBJ2-2; D remains unclear. Trimming pared 6 bases from V and 5 bases from J, leaving 7 bases between. The V gene's germline CDR1 is SNHLY and CDR2 FYNNEI. This CDR3 contains 12 residues. The CDR3 DNA reads TGTGCCAGCAGCCTGGGGACCGGGGAGCTGTTTTTT. This gives the protein CASSLGTGELFF. Full variable domain (rest looked up from reference TRBV2 and TRBJ2-2): EPEVTQTPSHQVTQMGQEVILRCVPISNHLYFYWYRQILGQKVEFLVSFYNNEISEKSEIFDDQFSVERPDGSNFTLKIRSTKLEDSAMYFCASSLGTGELFFGEGSRLTVL.

The chain combines TRBV6-5 with TRBJ1-2; no firm D call. The CDR3 length is 14 residues. The germline CDR1 and CDR2 sequences are MNHEY and SVGAGI. V lost 1 base, J lost 8 bases, and 14 bases lay in between. The CDR3 nucleotides read TGTGCCAGCAGTTACTTGCCCCTTGGGGAGGGCTACACCTTC. It is translated as CASSYLPLGEGYTF.

The chain has TRBV4-3 and TRBJ2-3; no clear D gene. Between the trimmed V and J ends, which lost 2 bases and 7 bases, there was a span of 13 bases. Germline lookup yields CDR1 LGHNA and CDR2 YSLEER. The CDR3 length is 14 residues. The CDR3 loop is CASSQSLKGNTQYF. As DNA, the CDR3 is TGCGCCAGCAGCCAATCCCTTAAGGGAAATACGCAGTATTTT.

This clone was seen only a few times. The chain's CDR3 is CASSQQVSGNQPQHF. The CDR3 nucleotides are TGCGCCAGCAGCCAACAGGTATCGGGTAATCAGCCCCAGCATTTT. V is TRBV4-3 and J is TRBJ1-5, with D unclear. V was shortened by 2 bases and J by 4 bases, with 12 bases between the two germline ends. Germline CDR1 and CDR2: LGHNA and YSLEER. The CDR3 sequence is 15 residues long.

The V and J genes are TRBV5-6 and TRBJ2-7; D tentatively reads TRBD1 or TRBD2 (5 bases each). The CDR3 totals 15 residues. Trimming cost V 2 bases and J 2 bases, with 14 bases left between them. Germline V gene lookup returns CDR1 SGHDT and CDR2 YYEEEE. Here the CDR3 reads CASSFLRDRTYEQYF. In nucleotides, the CDR3 is TGTGCCAGCAGCTTTCTGAGGGACCGCACCTACGAGCAGTACTTC.

This clone was seen a few times. The chain links TRBV9 to TRBJ2-3; no clear D. The germline CDR1 and CDR2 sequences are SGDLS and YYNGEE. The CDR3 loop spans 16 amino acids. The V end was cut by 0 bases, the J end by 0 bases, with 11 bases between. The CDR3 loop reads CASSVAGSASTDTQYF. Here the CDR3 DNA reads TGTGCCAGCAGCGTAGCTGGATCTGCTAGCACAGATACGCAGTATTTT. The complete variable domain, with remaining parts taken from reference TRBV9 and TRBJ2-3, reads DSGVTQTPKHLITATGQRVTLRCSPRSGDLSVYWYQQSLDQGLQFLIQYYNGEERAKGNILERFSAQQFPDLHSELNLSSLELGDSALYFCASSVAGSASTDTQYFGPGTRLTVL.

This chain joins TRBV4-3 and TRBJ1-1; D gene unclear. Trimming stripped 0 bases from V and 0 bases from J, with 8 bases between. The CDR3 totals 15 residues. Germline assignment: CDR1 LGHNA and CDR2 YSLEER. The CDR3 spells CASSQDRRLNTEAFF. In DNA, the CDR3 is TGCGCCAGCAGCCAAGATCGTAGGTTGAACACTGAAGCTTTCTTT.

The DNA for the CDR3 is TGCGCCAGCAGCTTAGTTCTCGCCCGGGATTACAATGAGCAGTTCTTC. Protein product: CASSLVLARDYNEQFF. The chain employs TRBV5-1 and TRBJ2-1; TRBD2 might be the D (5 bases). V was clipped by 2 bases and J by 4 bases, with 16 bases between them. This CDR3 is built from 16 residues. The germline CDR1 and CDR2 sequences are SGHRS and YFSETQ.

V usage is TRBV7-2 and J usage is TRBJ2-1; D uncertain. V lost 6 bases and J 14 bases, leaving 14 bases between the germline ends. The CDR3 contains 11 residues. Per the germline V gene, CDR1 is SGHTA and CDR2 is FQGNSA. The CDR3 DNA sequence: TGTGCCAGCAGTGTGGGGAATGGGGAGTTCTTC. It is translated as CASSVGNGEFF. Full variable domain (missing parts from reference TRBV7-2 and TRBJ2-1): GAGVSQSPSNKVTEKGKDVELRCDPISGHTALYWYRQSLGQGLEFLIYFQGNSAPDKSGLPSDRFSAERTGGSVSTLTIQRTQQEDSAVYLCASSVGNGEFFGPGTRLTVL.

This rearrangement joins TRBV7-6 to TRBJ2-7; 10 bases are shared with TRBD1. CDR1 and CDR2 (germline): SGHVS, FNYEAQ. The CDR3 runs to 16 residues. J gave up 3 bases and V 4 bases, and 9 bases lay outside the gene matches. CDR3 residues: CASSSSRGQGGYEQYF. CDR3 sequence (DNA): TGTGCCAGCAGCTCCTCACGCGGACAGGGGGGCTACGAGCAGTACTTC. The full variable domain, in which reference TRBV7-6 and TRBJ2-7 provide the parts outside the CDR3, is GAGVSQSPRYKVTKRGQDVALRCDPISGHVSLYWYRQALGQGPEFLTYFNYEAQQDKSGLPNDRFSAERPEGSISTLTIQRTEQRDSAMYRCASSSSRGQGGYEQYFGPGTRLTVT.

V usage is TRBV29-1 and J usage is TRBJ2-1, with TRBD1 matching 9 bases. CDR1 is SQVTM, CDR2 ANQGSEA, per germline. The CDR3 runs to 13 residues. V was clipped by 4 bases and J by 7 bases; unmatched bases: 5. In nucleotides, the CDR3 is TGCAGCGTTGTACAGGGGGCGAGGAATGAGCAGTTCTTC. This encodes CSVVQGARNEQFF.

V gene TRBV29-1 combines with J gene TRBJ2-5, with TRBD2 matching over 8 bases. The germline gives CDR1 SQVTM, CDR2 ANQGSEA. The CDR3 runs 13 residues. The J segment lost 2 bases and the V segment lost 4 bases, leaving 3 bases of the junction unmatched. Here the CDR3 reads CSVGTSGQETQYF. CDR3 in DNA: TGCAGCGTTGGTACTAGCGGACAAGAGACCCAGTACTTC.

This clone was counted only a few times. V is TRBV7-9 and J is TRBJ2-6, with unresolved D. Trimming pared 1 base from V and 3 bases from J, leaving 4 bases between. Germline V lookup: CDR1 SEHNR, CDR2 FQNEAQ (reference sequence). The CDR3 contains 14 residues. CDR3 amino acids: CASSLVGGANVLTF. DNA for the CDR3: TGTGCCAGCAGCTTAGTAGGTGGGGCCAACGTCCTGACTTTC.

The chain has TRBV30 and TRBJ1-1; D unclear. This CDR3 has 13 amino acids. Looked up from germline, CDR1 is GTSNPN and CDR2 is SVGIG (reference sequence). V was pared by 1 base and J by 0 bases, with 6 bases between. CDR3 loop: CAWSAVMNTEAFF. In nucleotides, the CDR3 is TGTGCCTGGAGTGCCGTTATGAACACTGAAGCTTTCTTT.

V usage is TRBV5-4 and J usage is TRBJ2-3; D not resolved. CDR1 and CDR2 (germline): SGHNT, YYREEE (reference sequence). Trimming took off 2 bases at V and 4 bases at J, with 5 bases between the two ends. The length of the CDR3 is 12 residues. The CDR3 loop is CASSLQSDTQYF. The CDR3 DNA follows: TGTGCCAGCAGCTTACAATCAGATACGCAGTATTTT.

This chain connects TRBV25-1 to TRBJ1-1; D may be TRBD1 (6 bases). Trimming removed 10 bases at V and 1 base at J, with 10 bases between. The CDR3 runs 12 residues. The germline CDR1 and CDR2 sequences are MGHDK and SYGVNS. The CDR3 loop is CATTGANTEAFF. In DNA, the CDR3 is TGTGCCACAACGGGGGCGAACACTGAAGCTTTCTTT. Full variable domain (outside the CDR3, taken from reference TRBV25-1 and TRBJ1-1): EADIYQTPRYLVIGTGKKITLECSQTMGHDKMYWYQQDPGMELHLIHYSYGVNSTEKGDLSSESTVSRIRTEHFPLTLESARPSHTSQYLCATTGANTEAFFGQGTRLTVV.

The chain links TRBV5-6 to TRBJ1-1; tentative D call: TRBD1 (6 bases). CDR3 length equals 12 residues. CDR1 and CDR2 from the germline V gene are SGHDT and YYEEEE. Trimming pared 5 bases from V and 8 bases from J, leaving 13 bases between. The CDR3 here is CASRTVTGEAFF. In nucleotides, the CDR3 is TGTGCCAGCAGAACTGTGACAGGAGAAGCTTTCTTT.